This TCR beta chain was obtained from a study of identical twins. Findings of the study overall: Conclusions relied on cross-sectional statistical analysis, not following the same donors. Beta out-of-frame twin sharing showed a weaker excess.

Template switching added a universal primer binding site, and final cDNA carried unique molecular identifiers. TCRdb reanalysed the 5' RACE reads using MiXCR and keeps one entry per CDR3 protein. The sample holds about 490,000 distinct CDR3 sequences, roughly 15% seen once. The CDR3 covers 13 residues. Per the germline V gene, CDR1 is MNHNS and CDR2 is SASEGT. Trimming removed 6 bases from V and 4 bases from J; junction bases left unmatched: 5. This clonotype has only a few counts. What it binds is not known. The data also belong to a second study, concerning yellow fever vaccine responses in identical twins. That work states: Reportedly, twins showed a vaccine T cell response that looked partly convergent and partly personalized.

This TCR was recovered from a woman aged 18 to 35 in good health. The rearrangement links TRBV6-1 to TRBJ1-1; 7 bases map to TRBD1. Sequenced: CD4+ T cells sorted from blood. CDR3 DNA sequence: TGTGCCAGCAGAGATGACAGGGTCACTGAAGCTTTCTTT. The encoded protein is CASRDDRVTEAFF.